This TCR beta chain was identified during a study of beta chain features in type 1 diabetes listed by TCRdb under 2018. Regarding the complete study: No differences in mean age, gender distribution, total cell number or subset yield were found between patients and healthy donors. In the study, recently diagnosed type 1 diabetes patients and matched healthy donors were compared on the TCRB repertoires of their sorted circulating CD4+ T cell subsets. Regulatory and stem cell-like memory subsets were obtained from only 8 patients and about 8 healthy donors, while naive and central memory subsets were obtained from all 30 or so donors. Across all samples, about 110 million sorted cells were examined, and cell number per subset correlated strongly with RNA yield.

Reading from cysteine to phenylalanine, the CDR3 counts 16 amino acids. Just the 48-base CDR3 DNA is kept, in frame starting at base 1. V loses 4 bases at its end and J loses 5 bases; junction bases beyond the gene matches: 11. Based on the germline V gene, the CDR1 and CDR2 sequences are SGHRS and YFSETQ. The investigation overall reported the following: At VDJ recombination sites, patients with type 1 diabetes made fewer insertions and deleted more nucleotides, a pattern implying thymic rearrangement abnormalities. In all four CD4+ subsets, TCRB CDR3 length was moderately but significantly shorter in type 1 diabetes patients. Naive, central memory and regulatory TCRB repertoires appeared to be more similar among patients than among healthy donors. Sequencing cDNA rather than genomic DNA could over-represent highly expressing activated cells, although activation and CD3 levels did not differ between groups. Shorter templates might be favored by PCR, yet because patient and control samples were amplified and corrected together, any such skew would affect both groups equally. Only small numbers of individuals were included in the HLA sub-analyses, which left unresolved whether HLA type had any influence on TCRB rearrangement.

All of the isolated RNA was reverse transcribed with the High Capacity cDNA Reverse Transcription Kit, so expressed TCRB transcripts were sequenced. Deep immunoSEQ sequencing was performed on naive, central memory and regulatory T cell samples, with an average of about 3.6 million total reads per sample. Sorted cells were lysed in RLT buffer, and RNA was extracted using DNase-treated RNeasy Micro or Mini kits according to cell number. Each cell subset was processed on its own to prevent cross-contamination, while patient and healthy donor samples were processed together. The immunoSEQ multiplex PCR was used to amplify TCRB sequences from cDNA, generating 87-bp fragments that spanned the CDR3 region. Sequencing of the amplicons was done on the Illumina HiSeq platform. Processing in the source paper ran as follows. PCR bias was corrected computationally using synthetic template baselines, and reads within Hamming distance 2 were collapsed, with unmergeable singletons discarded. Reads were aligned against IMGT to assign V, D and J genes, CDR3 length and insertions or deletions at six rearrangement sites. Within each subset, clonotype counts were normalized to sorted cell number, after which true diversity and Gini coefficients were computed with the tcR R package. The overlap coefficient, calculated on TCRB nucleotide sequences, was used to quantify repertoire sharing. As a proxy for the pre-selection repertoire, out-of-frame TCRB sequences from naive cells were analyzed. The source is immuneACCESS, and TCRdb retained only in-frame sequences with V and J called. Part of the clones is not carried over; for the studies checked, unresolved V genes explain less than half of this, and the remainder is unexplained. V, J and clone size reflect that table, while D and trimming were determined from the DNA. The sample profile shows 810,000 or so clones; roughly 15% of them were found once. Together, the top ten hold 0.02% to 0.03% of the sample.

Only a few counts were recorded for this clone. Its target antigen remains unknown. Per-nucleotide qualities are absent, and no much larger clonotype sits a single base away. A single peripheral blood draw of around 0.11 L on average was collected from each donor into heparinised tubes. Naive, central memory, regulatory and stem cell-like memory CD4+ T cells were sorted on a BD FACSAria II using a panel including CD45RO, CCR7, CD25, CD127, CD95 and CD27. All sorted populations exceeded 95% purity. PBMCs were isolated immediately by Lymphoprep density gradient centrifugation and stained directly without culture. So that batch effects would be minimized, each experiment stained and sorted samples in pairs, pairing one healthy donor with one patient.

The chain joins TRBV5-1 to TRBJ2-5, with 10 bases aligning to TRBD2. This TCR was recovered from a woman under 30 in good health. Specimen: naive CD4+ T cells from blood. The cell subset or site label, as the study defines it: true naive CD4+ T cells. The CDR3 is CASSLTPGLARETQYF. At the DNA level, the sequence is TGCGCCAGCAGCCTAACTCCGGGACTAGCGAGGGAGACCCAGTACTTC.